Following are 6 T cell receptor beta chains from one sample sequenced in a study of radiotherapy plus CTLA-4 blockade in lung cancer. Repertoires were generated with immunoSEQ multiplex PCR, while TCRdb's copy carries only in-frame clones and drops some. Of about 100,000 clones in the sample, around 82% were seen once. The source material was peripheral blood, sampled from a patient treated with radiotherapy plus ipilimumab. These receptor sequences come from a human donor with non-small cell lung cancer who had stable disease on radiotherapy plus ipilimumab.

The chain combines TRBV9 with TRBJ2-7; 11 nucleotides match TRBD1. The CDR3 is made up of 15 amino acids. With 3 bases clipped from V and 5 bases from J, the junction kept 7 bases outside the gene matches. Germline lookup yields CDR1 SGDLS and CDR2 YYNGEE. Here the CDR3 DNA reads TGTGCCAGCAGCGGACCGGACAGGGGGCCGAACGAGCAGTACTTC. This gives the protein CASSGPDRGPNEQYF.

This sequence joins TRBV6-1 and TRBJ1-5; a possible D gene is TRBD1 (5 bases). V lost 2 bases to trimming and J lost 7 bases, with 15 bases between them. The CDR3 runs 15 residues. Germline V gene sequence: CDR1 MNHNS, CDR2 SASEGT. CDR3 sequence: CASSEILGVRQPQHF. In DNA, the CDR3 is TGTGCCAGCAGTGAAATATTAGGGGTGAGGCAGCCCCAGCATTTT.

The chain combines TRBV5-5 with TRBJ2-7; D might be TRBD1 (6 bases). The V and J ends lost 3 bases and 2 bases respectively, with 12 bases between them. The CDR3 consists of 14 residues. Germline CDR1 reads SGHKS; CDR2 reads YYEKEE (reference sequence). The CDR3 DNA sequence: TGTGCCAGCAGCTCAGGGGTGGGCCCCTACGAGCAGTACTTC. Amino acid sequence: CASSSGVGPYEQYF.

J is TRBJ1-1 and V is TRBV5-1; D uncertain. The germline V gene encodes CDR1 SGHRS and CDR2 YFSETQ. There are 13 residues in the CDR3. Trimming cost V 2 bases and J 5 bases, with 10 bases left between them. The CDR3 coding sequence is TGCGCCAGCAGCTTTGCCGGCAGGACTGAAGCTTTCTTT. Residues: CASSFAGRTEAFF.

The chain carries TRBV19 and TRBJ2-5, with D possibly being TRBD2 (6 bases). The J call may be in error: the DNA end matches TRBJ2-7 better. Germline CDR1 and CDR2: LNHDA and SQIVND (reference sequence). There are 14 residues in the CDR3. The CDR3 coding sequence is TGTGCCAGTAGTATAGGGGGAGGCTCCTACGAGCAGTACTTC. It translates to CASSIGGGSYEQYF.

V is TRBV7-8 and J is TRBJ2-1, with D tentatively TRBD2 (6 bases). The germline CDR1 and CDR2 sequences are SGHVS and FQNEAQ. The V end was cut by 2 bases, the J end by 4 bases, with 12 bases between. CDR3 length equals 15 residues. CDR3 region: CASSLSGGDYNEQFF. In DNA, the CDR3 is TGTGCCAGCAGCTTATCTGGCGGGGATTACAATGAGCAGTTCTTC.